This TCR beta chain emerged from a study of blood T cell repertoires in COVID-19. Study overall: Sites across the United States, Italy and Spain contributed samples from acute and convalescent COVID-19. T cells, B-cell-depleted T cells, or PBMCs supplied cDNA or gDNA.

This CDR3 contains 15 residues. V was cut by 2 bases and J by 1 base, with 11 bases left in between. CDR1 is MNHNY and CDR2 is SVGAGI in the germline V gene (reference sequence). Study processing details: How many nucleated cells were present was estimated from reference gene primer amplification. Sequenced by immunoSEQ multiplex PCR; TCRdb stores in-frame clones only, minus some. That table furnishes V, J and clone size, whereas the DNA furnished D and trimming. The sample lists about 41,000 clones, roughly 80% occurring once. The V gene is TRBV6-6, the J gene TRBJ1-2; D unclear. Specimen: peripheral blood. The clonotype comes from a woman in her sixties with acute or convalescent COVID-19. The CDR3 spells CASSYEHLGNYGYTF. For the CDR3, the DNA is TGTGCCAGCAGTTACGAGCATCTCGGTAACTATGGCTACACCTTC.